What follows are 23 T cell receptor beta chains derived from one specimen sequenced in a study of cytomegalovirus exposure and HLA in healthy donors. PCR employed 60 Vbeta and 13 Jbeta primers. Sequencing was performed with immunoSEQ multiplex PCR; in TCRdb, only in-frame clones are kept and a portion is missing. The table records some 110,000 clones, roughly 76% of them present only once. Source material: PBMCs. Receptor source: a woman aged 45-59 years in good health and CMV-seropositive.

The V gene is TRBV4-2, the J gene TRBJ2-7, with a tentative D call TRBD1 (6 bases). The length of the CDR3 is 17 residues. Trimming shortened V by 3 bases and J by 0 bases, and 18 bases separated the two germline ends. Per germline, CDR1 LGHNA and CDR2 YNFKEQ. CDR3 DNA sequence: TGTGCCAGCAGCCATCAATGGGGACACCCGAGCTCCTACGAGCAGTACTTC. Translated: CASSHQWGHPSSYEQYF.

The CDR3 coding sequence is TGTGCCAGCAGTGAATATGAGAAAGGGGCCCTACGATCACCCCTCCACTTT. Its protein product is CASSEYEKGALRSPLHF. The rearrangement uses TRBV25-1 and TRBJ1-6, with a possible D match to TRBD1 (5 bases). Looked up from germline, CDR1 is MGHDK and CDR2 is SYGVNS. V was trimmed by 0 bases and J by 10 bases, leaving 19 bases between them. The CDR3 is made up of 17 amino acids.

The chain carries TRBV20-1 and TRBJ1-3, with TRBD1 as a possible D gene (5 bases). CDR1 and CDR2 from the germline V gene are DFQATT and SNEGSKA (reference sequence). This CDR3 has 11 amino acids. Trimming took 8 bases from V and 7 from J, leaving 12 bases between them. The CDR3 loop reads CSPLRDNTIYF. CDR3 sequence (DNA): TGCAGTCCCCTCAGGGATAACACCATATATTTT.

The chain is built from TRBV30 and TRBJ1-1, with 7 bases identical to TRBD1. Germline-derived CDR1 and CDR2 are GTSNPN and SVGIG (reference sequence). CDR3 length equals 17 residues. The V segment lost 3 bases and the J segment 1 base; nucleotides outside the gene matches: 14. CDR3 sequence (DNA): TGTGCCTGGAGCCGTAAAGTAGGGGGCAGTGGGAACACTGAAGCTTTCTTT. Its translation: CAWSRKVGGSGNTEAFF.

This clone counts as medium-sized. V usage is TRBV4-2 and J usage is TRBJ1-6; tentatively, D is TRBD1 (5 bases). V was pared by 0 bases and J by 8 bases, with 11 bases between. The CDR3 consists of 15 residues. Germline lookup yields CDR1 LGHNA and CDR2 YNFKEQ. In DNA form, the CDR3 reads TGTGCCAGCAGCCAAGATAGGCAGGGTTATTCACCCCTCCACTTT. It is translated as CASSQDRQGYSPLHF.

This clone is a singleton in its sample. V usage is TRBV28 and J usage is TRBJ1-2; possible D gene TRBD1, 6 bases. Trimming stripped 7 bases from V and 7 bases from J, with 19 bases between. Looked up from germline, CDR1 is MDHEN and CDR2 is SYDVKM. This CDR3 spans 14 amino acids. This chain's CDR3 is CASILTTGLAGYTF. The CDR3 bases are TGTGCCAGCATATTAACTACAGGGCTTGCTGGCTACACCTTC.

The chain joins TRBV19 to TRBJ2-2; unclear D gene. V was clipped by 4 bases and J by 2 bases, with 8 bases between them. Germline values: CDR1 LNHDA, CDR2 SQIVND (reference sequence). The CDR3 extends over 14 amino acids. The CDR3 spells CASSTVVNTGELFF. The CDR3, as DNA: TGTGCCAGTAGTACGGTTGTTAACACCGGGGAGCTGTTTTTT. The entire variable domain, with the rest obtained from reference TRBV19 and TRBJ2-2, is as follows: DGGITQSPKYLFRKEGQNVTLSCEQNLNHDAMYWYRQDPGQGLRLIYYSQIVNDFQKGDIAEGYSVSREKKESFPLTVTSAQKNPTAFYLCASSTVVNTGELFFGEGSRLTVL.

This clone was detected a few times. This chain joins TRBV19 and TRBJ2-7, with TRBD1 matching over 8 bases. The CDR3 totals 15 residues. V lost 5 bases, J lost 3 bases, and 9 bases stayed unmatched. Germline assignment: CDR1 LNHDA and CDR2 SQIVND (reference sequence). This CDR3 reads CASSLTGVGGYEQYF. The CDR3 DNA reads TGTGCCAGTAGTTTGACAGGGGTAGGTGGCTACGAGCAGTACTTC.

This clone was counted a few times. DNA for the CDR3: TGTGCCAGCTCACCACGGGCGGCAGGGTCTCAAGAGACCCAGTACTTC. This translates into CASSPRAAGSQETQYF. The V call is TRBV18, the J call TRBJ2-5; the D gene is possibly TRBD1 (5 bases). V lost 1 base to trimming and J lost 2 bases, with 14 bases between them. There are 16 residues in the CDR3. Germline loops: CDR1 KGHSH, CDR2 LQKENI.

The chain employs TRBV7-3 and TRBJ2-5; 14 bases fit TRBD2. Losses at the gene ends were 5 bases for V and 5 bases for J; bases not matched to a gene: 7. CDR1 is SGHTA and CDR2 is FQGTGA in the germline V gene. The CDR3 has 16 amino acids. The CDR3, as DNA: TGTGCCAGCAGCCCCAGGACTAGCGGGGGGCTGGAGACCCAGTACTTC. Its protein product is CASSPRTSGGLETQYF.

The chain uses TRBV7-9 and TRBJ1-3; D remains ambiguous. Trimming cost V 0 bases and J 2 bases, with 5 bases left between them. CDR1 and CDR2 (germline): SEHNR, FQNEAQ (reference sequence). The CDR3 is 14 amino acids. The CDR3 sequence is CASSLAPAGNTIYF. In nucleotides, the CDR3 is TGTGCCAGCAGCTTAGCACCAGCTGGAAACACCATATATTTT.

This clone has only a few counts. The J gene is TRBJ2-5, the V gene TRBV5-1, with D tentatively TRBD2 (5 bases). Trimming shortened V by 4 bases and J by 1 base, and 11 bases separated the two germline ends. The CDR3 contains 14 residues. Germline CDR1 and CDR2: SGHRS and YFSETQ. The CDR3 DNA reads TGCGCCAGCAGCCGAGCGGCAGTCCAAGAGACCCAGTACTTC. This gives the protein CASSRAAVQETQYF. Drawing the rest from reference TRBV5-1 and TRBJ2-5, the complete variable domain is KAGVTQTPRYLIKTRGQQVTLSCSPISGHRSVSWYQQTPGQGLQFLFEYFSETQRNKGNFPGRFSGRQFSNSRSEMNVSTLELGDSALYLCASSRAAVQETQYFGPGTRLLVL.

CDR3 region: CASSKVGDREAYGYTF. For the CDR3, the DNA is TGTGCCAGCAGCAAGGTGGGGGACAGGGAAGCCTATGGCTACACCTTC. The rearrangement links TRBV5-4 to TRBJ1-2; 9 bases line up with TRBD1. Germline assignment: CDR1 SGHNT and CDR2 YYREEE (reference sequence). The CDR3 is 16 residues long. With 4 bases clipped from V and 4 bases from J, the junction kept 11 bases outside the gene matches.

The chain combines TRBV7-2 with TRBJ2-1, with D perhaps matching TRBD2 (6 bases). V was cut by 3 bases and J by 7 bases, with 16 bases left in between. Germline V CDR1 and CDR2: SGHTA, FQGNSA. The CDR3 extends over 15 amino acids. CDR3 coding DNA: TGTGCCAGCAGCTTGGAGGGGCCACGGGGGAATGAGCAGTTCTTC. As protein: CASSLEGPRGNEQFF.

Here the CDR3 reads CASSFPTGGLQKLFF. The CDR3 nucleotides are TGTGCCAGCAGTTTCCCGACAGGGGGCCTTCAAAAACTGTTTTTT. This chain uses TRBV28 with TRBJ1-4, with TRBD1 matching 10 bases. Germline V lookup: CDR1 MDHEN, CDR2 SYDVKM. There are 15 residues in the CDR3. V shed 3 bases and J 9 bases; nucleotides not matched to a gene: 7.

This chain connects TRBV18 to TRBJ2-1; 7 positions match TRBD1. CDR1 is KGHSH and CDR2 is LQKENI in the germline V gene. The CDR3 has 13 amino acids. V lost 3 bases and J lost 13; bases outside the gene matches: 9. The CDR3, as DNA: TGTGCCAGCTCACCGCCCACAGGGGTTAACCAGTTCTTC. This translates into CASSPPTGVNQFF.

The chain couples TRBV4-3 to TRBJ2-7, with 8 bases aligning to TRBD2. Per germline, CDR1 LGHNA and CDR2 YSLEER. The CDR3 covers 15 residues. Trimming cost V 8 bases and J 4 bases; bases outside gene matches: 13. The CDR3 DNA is TGCGCCAGCGCCAGAGGAATAGCGGGGAGGTACGAGCAGTACTTC. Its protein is CASARGIAGRYEQYF.

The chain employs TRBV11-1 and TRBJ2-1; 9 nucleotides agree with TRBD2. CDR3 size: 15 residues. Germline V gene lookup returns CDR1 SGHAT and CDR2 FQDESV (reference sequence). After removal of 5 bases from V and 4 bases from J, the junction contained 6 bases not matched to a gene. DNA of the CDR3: TGTGCCAGCAGCACCAGCGGGGGGAGTTACAATGAGCAGTTCTTC. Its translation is CASSTSGGSYNEQFF. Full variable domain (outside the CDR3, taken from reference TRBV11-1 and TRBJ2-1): EAEVAQSPRYKITEKSQAVAFWCDPISGHATLYWYRQILGQGPELLVQFQDESVVDDSQLPKDRFSAERLKGVDSTLKIQPAELGDSAMYLCASSTSGGSYNEQFFGPGTRLTVL.

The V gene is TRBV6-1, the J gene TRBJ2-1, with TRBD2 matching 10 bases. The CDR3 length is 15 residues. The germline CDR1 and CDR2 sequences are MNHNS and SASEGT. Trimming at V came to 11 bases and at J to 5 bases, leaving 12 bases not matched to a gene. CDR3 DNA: TGTGCCGCCTGCGTCGTCAGCGGGGGGGACAATGAGCAGTTCTTC. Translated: CAACVVSGGDNEQFF.

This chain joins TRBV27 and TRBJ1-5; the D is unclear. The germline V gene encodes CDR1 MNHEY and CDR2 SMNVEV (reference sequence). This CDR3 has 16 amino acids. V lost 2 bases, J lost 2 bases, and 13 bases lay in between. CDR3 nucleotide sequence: TGTGCCAGCAGTTTAAGGCCCCTACGGGGCAATCAGCCCCAGCATTTT. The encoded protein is CASSLRPLRGNQPQHF.

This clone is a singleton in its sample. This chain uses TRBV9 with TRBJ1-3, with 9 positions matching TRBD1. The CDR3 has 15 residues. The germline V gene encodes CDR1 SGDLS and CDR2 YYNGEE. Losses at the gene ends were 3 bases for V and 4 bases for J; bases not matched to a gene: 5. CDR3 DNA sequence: TGTGCCAGCAGCGGCGGACAGGGGCCAGGAAACACCATATATTTT. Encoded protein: CASSGGQGPGNTIYF.

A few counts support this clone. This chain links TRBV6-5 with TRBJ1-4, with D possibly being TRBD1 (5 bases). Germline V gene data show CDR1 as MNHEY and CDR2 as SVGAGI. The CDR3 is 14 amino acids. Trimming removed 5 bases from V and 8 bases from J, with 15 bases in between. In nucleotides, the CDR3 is TGTGCCAGCAGTCCACAGGAACCTCAGGAAAAACTGTTTTTT. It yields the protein CASSPQEPQEKLFF.

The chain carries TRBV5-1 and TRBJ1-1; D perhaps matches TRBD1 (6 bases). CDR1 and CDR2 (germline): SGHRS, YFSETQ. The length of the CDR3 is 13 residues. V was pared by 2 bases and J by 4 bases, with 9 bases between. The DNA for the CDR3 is TGCGCCAGCAGCTTCGCAGGGGTCACTGAAGCTTTCTTT. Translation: CASSFAGVTEAFF.